These 17 T cell receptor beta chains originate from one sample sequenced in a study of shared clonotypes between healthy human individuals. Assay: immunoSEQ multiplex PCR; the TCRdb copy retains only in-frame clones and omits some. The table shows some 2,100,000 clones, with 93% occurring only once. Terminally differentiated effector memory CD45RA+ cells were left out of the naive CD8 fraction, which was CD45RO-negative and positively selected for CCR7. The specimen was naive CD8+ T cells from PBMCs. These receptors were taken from a man between 18 and 29 years old in good health. Some clones in this sample may be carry-over from other donors' samples.

The chain joins TRBV19 to TRBJ2-1; TRBD2 matches at 10 bases. V was clipped by 4 bases and J by 9 bases; unmatched bases: 3. The CDR3 consists of 13 residues. CDR1 is LNHDA, CDR2 SQIVND, per germline (reference sequence). The CDR3 coding sequence is TGTGCCAGTAGTAAGCGGGAGGGCGTTGAGCAGTTCTTC. This translates into CASSKREGVEQFF.

The chain employs TRBV27 and TRBJ2-7; 9 positions agree with TRBD2. Germline CDR1 MNHEY, CDR2 SMNVEV (reference sequence). The J segment lost 4 bases and the V segment lost 0 bases, leaving 7 bases of the junction unmatched. The CDR3 is 16 amino acids. This CDR3 reads CASSLSAGSGSYEQYF. In nucleotides, the CDR3 is TGTGCCAGCAGTTTATCCGCGGGTAGCGGGAGTTACGAGCAGTACTTC.

The CDR3 loop reads CASSPFRGYSNEQFF. The CDR3 DNA reads TGTGCCAGCAGCCCGTTTCGGGGCTACAGCAATGAGCAGTTCTTC. This chain connects TRBV7-3 to TRBJ2-1; D tentatively reads TRBD1 or TRBD2 (5 bases each). Trimming stripped 5 bases from V and 6 bases from J, with 17 bases between. The germline CDR1 and CDR2 sequences are SGHTA and FQGTGA. This CDR3 has 15 amino acids.

This rearrangement joins TRBV27 to TRBJ2-1; 8 nucleotides align to TRBD2. The V segment lost 5 bases and the J segment 9 bases; nucleotides outside the gene matches: 15. The CDR3 covers 16 residues. Germline CDR1 and CDR2: MNHEY and SMNVEV (reference sequence). As DNA, the CDR3 is TGTGCCAGCAGTCCGGTCGGGAGGGCCGAGGAGTTTGAGCAGTTCTTC. This encodes CASSPVGRAEEFEQFF.

The chain joins TRBV6-1 to TRBJ2-7; a weak D match, TRBD1 (6 bases). V was trimmed by 7 bases and J by 1 base, leaving 8 bases between them. Germline assignment: CDR1 MNHNS and CDR2 SASEGT. CDR3 length: 12 residues. Here the CDR3 DNA reads TGTGCCAGCATGGGGGCTTCCTACGAGCAGTACTTC. Its translation is CASMGASYEQYF.

V gene TRBV28 combines with J gene TRBJ1-1, with 9 bases matching TRBD1. Germline V gives CDR1 MDHEN, CDR2 SYDVKM. The CDR3 contains 15 residues. V dropped 6 bases and J dropped 1; count of bases not matched to a gene: 6. CDR3: CASSIQGARNTEAFF. The CDR3, as DNA: TGTGCCAGCAGCATACAGGGGGCGCGGAACACTGAAGCTTTCTTT.

This chain links TRBV29-1 with TRBJ1-2; D perhaps matches TRBD1 (5 bases). Germline CDR1 and CDR2: SQVTM and ANQGSEA. V lost 2 bases and J lost 9, with 22 bases in between. This CDR3 has 15 amino acids. The CDR3 is CSVESVGRPESRYTF. The CDR3 DNA follows: TGCAGCGTTGAATCGGTGGGGCGTCCCGAGTCTCGCTACACCTTC.

The rearrangement uses TRBV7-2 and TRBJ2-7, with D perhaps matching TRBD2 (6 bases). This CDR3 has 17 amino acids. Germline CDR1 reads SGHTA; CDR2 reads FQGNSA. V lost 2 bases and J lost 9, with 26 bases in between. In nucleotides, the CDR3 is TGTGCCAGCAGCTTAATCGGGACTCCAATCCCCTCACTTGTGCAGTACTTC. Translated, it gives CASSLIGTPIPSLVQYF.

The genes are TRBV4-3 and TRBJ1-2; 7 nucleotides agree with TRBD1. Germline-derived CDR1 and CDR2 are LGHNA and YSLEER. The CDR3 covers 15 residues. V lost 3 bases and J lost 4; bases outside the gene matches: 8. CDR3 sequence: CASSQDRDRSYGYTF. The CDR3 coding sequence is TGCGCCAGCAGCCAGGACCGGGACAGAAGCTATGGCTACACCTTC.

This chain's CDR3 is CASSYPQGQAFF. The CDR3 DNA is TGTGCCAGCAGTTACCCTCAGGGTCAAGCTTTCTTT. V usage is TRBV6-5 and J usage is TRBJ1-1, with D maybe TRBD1 (5 bases). V was pared by 2 bases and J by 9 bases, with 10 bases between. This CDR3 comprises 12 residues. Germline values: CDR1 MNHEY, CDR2 SVGAGI.

The chain carries TRBV7-6 and TRBJ2-7; no definite D call. V was trimmed by 5 bases and J by 2 bases, leaving 16 bases between them. CDR1 is SGHVS, CDR2 FNYEAQ, per germline. CDR3 length: 15 residues. This CDR3 reads CASSQTELSTYEQYF. CDR3 nucleotide sequence: TGTGCCAGCAGCCAAACAGAGCTCAGCACCTACGAGCAGTACTTC.

This chain joins TRBV30 and TRBJ1-1, with 8 bases fitting TRBD1. Germline V CDR1 and CDR2: GTSNPN, SVGIG (reference sequence). J was trimmed by 1 base and V by 3 bases; bases with no gene match: 7. The CDR3 contains 15 residues. The chain's CDR3 is CAWSPSGTGNTEAFF. The CDR3, as DNA: TGTGCCTGGAGCCCCAGCGGGACAGGGAACACTGAAGCTTTCTTT.

V is TRBV9 and J is TRBJ2-3; D is possibly TRBD1 (5 bases). CDR1 SGDLS and CDR2 YYNGEE come from the germline V gene. CDR3 length: 15 amino acids. Trimming cost V 4 bases and J 0 bases, with 12 bases left between them. CDR3 in DNA: TGTGCCAGCAGCATCGACAGATCTAGCACAGATACGCAGTATTTT. It codes for CASSIDRSSTDTQYF.

The V gene is TRBV27, the J gene TRBJ2-7; D unresolved. The CDR3 is made up of 15 amino acids. Trimming shortened V by 3 bases and J by 2 bases, and 14 bases separated the two germline ends. Germline CDR1 reads MNHEY; CDR2 reads SMNVEV (reference sequence). CDR3 protein: CASSFSAGATYEQYF. DNA for the CDR3: TGTGCCAGCAGTTTTTCGGCAGGCGCCACCTACGAGCAGTACTTC.

This clone occurred once. The chain joins TRBV9 to TRBJ2-3, with 10 bases identical to TRBD2. Germline loops: CDR1 SGDLS, CDR2 YYNGEE. The CDR3 spans 18 residues. J lost 1 base, V lost 2 bases, and 10 bases had no gene match. The CDR3 bases are TGTGCCAGCAGCGTTGGATCTAGCGGGAGAGGGGGCACAGATACGCAGTATTTT. This gives the protein CASSVGSSGRGGTDTQYF.

The chain employs TRBV30 and TRBJ2-1, with D maybe TRBD2 (6 bases). CDR3 length: 15 amino acids. Germline V gene lookup returns CDR1 GTSNPN and CDR2 SVGIG (reference sequence). The V and J ends lost 3 bases and 0 bases respectively, with 12 bases between them. The CDR3 loop is CAWRPTRGSYNEQFF. The CDR3 DNA is TGTGCCTGGAGACCGACTAGGGGCTCCTACAATGAGCAGTTCTTC.

Of note for this clone: In the same sample, other DNA sequences code for this CDR3. The chain links TRBV7-9 to TRBJ1-1; D not resolved. CDR3 length: 13 residues. The V and J ends lost 1 base and 1 base respectively, with 4 bases between them. Germline V gene data show CDR1 as SEHNR and CDR2 as FQNEAQ (reference sequence). CDR3 bases: TGTGCCAGCAGCTTAGGTTCGAACACTGAAGCTTTCTTT. This sequence encodes CASSLGSNTEAFF.